This is a list of T cell receptor beta chains from one sample in a study of control samples from healthy donors and cancer patients. Repertoires were generated with immunoSEQ multiplex PCR, while TCRdb's copy carries only in-frame clones and drops some. The top ten clones hold 4.5% to 5.5% of a sample with about 82,000 clones, 90% to 95% of them seen once. Sequenced sample: blood. The receptors here all came from a young woman in good health. The CDR3 runs from the conserved cysteine through the conserved F or W. D genes are given only for firm matches. Part of the rows lack a size; the others show once, few, many or a class for expanded clones.

clone_size j_call v_call d_call cdr3_aa cdr3_nt
. TRBJ2-5 TRBV28 TRBD2 CASSSPGLAGYAQYF TGTGCCAGCAGTTCCCCGGGACTAGCGGGATATGCCCAGTACTTC
. TRBJ2-7 TRBV18 TRBD2 CASSQKTSAIYEQYF TGTGCCAGCTCACAAAAAACTAGCGCGATCTACGAGCAGTACTTC
. TRBJ1-2 TRBV3-1/TRBV3-2 . CASSQGVYYGYTF TGTGCCAGCAGCCAAGGGGTTTACTATGGCTACACCTTC
. TRBJ2-1 TRBV5-4 . CASSLGPGAGNEQFF TGTGCCAGCAGCTTGGGTCCGGGAGCGGGTAATGAGCAGTTCTTC
. TRBJ2-1 TRBV13 . CASSTRSVDEQFF TGTGCCAGCAGCACGCGTAGCGTGGATGAGCAGTTCTTC
. TRBJ2-1 TRBV11-2 . CASSLDSRDNEQFF TGTGCCAGCAGCTTAGACTCCCGGGACAATGAGCAGTTCTTC
. TRBJ1-1 TRBV10-3 . CAISPRRGDTEAFF TGTGCCATCAGCCCACGTAGGGGGGACACTGAAGCTTTCTTT
. TRBJ2-3 TRBV28 . CASRILQKGRTDTQYF TGTGCCAGCAGAATACTACAGAAAGGGCGCACAGATACGCAGTATTTT
. TRBJ1-2 TRBV5-1 . CASSLGDRANYGYTF TGCGCCAGCAGCTTGGGGGACCGAGCTAACTATGGCTACACCTTC
. TRBJ1-2 TRBV23-1 . CASSQCDSHYGYTF TGCGCCAGCAGTCAATGCGACAGTCACTATGGCTACACCTTC
few TRBJ2-7 TRBV6-5 . CASSYSIEGGHEQYF TGTGCCAGCAGTTACTCGATCGAGGGGGGCCACGAGCAGTACTTC
. TRBJ1-6 TRBV28 TRBD1 CASRWTRGSSSPLHF TGTGCCAGCAGGTGGACCAGGGGGAGTAGTTCACCCCTCCACTTT
. TRBJ1-5 TRBV27 TRBD1 CASSFSKDRVGQPQHF TGTGCCAGCAGTTTTTCCAAAGACAGGGTGGGCCAGCCCCAGCATTTT
. TRBJ2-1 TRBV29-1 . CSGDRLAGEQFF TGCAGCGGGGACAGGTTAGCGGGTGAGCAGTTCTTC
. TRBJ2-2 TRBV7-3 . CASSDYLAAGELFF TGTGCCAGCAGCGATTACTTAGCGGCCGGGGAGCTGTTTTTT
. TRBJ1-2 TRBV7-9 . CASSYTSGFEGYTF TGTGCCAGCAGCTATACGTCAGGCTTTGAGGGCTACACCTTC
. TRBJ2-5 TRBV27 TRBD2 CVSSLSWGGVETQYF TGTGTCAGCAGTTTGTCCTGGGGAGGGGTGGAGACCCAGTACTTC
. TRBJ2-2 TRBV11-3 TRBD1 CASSPTGVPGELFF TGTGCCAGCAGCCCGACAGGGGTGCCCGGGGAGCTGTTTTTT
. TRBJ1-2 TRBV18 . CASSAIGRSYGYTF TGTGCCAGCTCAGCCATTGGACGGAGCTATGGCTACACCTTC
. TRBJ1-2 TRBV28 . CASNIGGRGGYTF TGTGCCAGCAACATCGGGGGGCGGGGTGGCTACACCTTC
. TRBJ2-1 TRBV27 . CASISLSSYNEQFF TGTGCCAGCATATCACTTAGCTCCTACAATGAGCAGTTCTTC
. TRBJ1-1 TRBV29-1 TRBD1 CSVALGQVNTEAFF TGCAGCGTTGCACTGGGACAGGTAAACACTGAAGCTTTCTTT
. TRBJ1-3 TRBV19 . CASSISRTAGNTIYF TGTGCCAGTAGTATTTCCAGGACAGCTGGAAACACCATATATTTT
. TRBJ1-3 TRBV5-6 . CASSLSPGRGNTIYF TGTGCCAGCAGCTTGAGTCCAGGGAGAGGAAACACCATATATTTT
. TRBJ2-2 TRBV27 TRBD1 CASRRTGSGELFF TGTGCCAGCAGAAGGACAGGGTCCGGGGAGCTGTTTTTT
. TRBJ2-5 TRBV10-3 . CAISGPQETQYF TGTGCCATATCGGGGCCCCAAGAGACCCAGTACTTC
. TRBJ1-4 TRBV28 . CASSPLTGWNEKLFF TGTGCCAGCAGTCCACTAACAGGTTGGAATGAAAAACTGTTTTTT
. TRBJ2-6 TRBV28 . CASSFLSGANVLTF TGTGCCAGCAGTTTTCTTTCTGGGGCCAACGTCCTGACTTTC
. TRBJ2-3 TRBV5-5 TRBD2 CASSFPTSSGASSTDTQYF TGTGCCAGCAGCTTCCCCACTTCTAGCGGGGCCTCTAGCACAGATACGCAGTATTTT
. TRBJ1-2 TRBV2 . CASSGEVQTSF TGTGCCAGCAGTGGAGAGGTCCAAACCTCCTTC
. TRBJ1-5 TRBV28 TRBD1 CASERQGDQPQHF TGTGCCAGCGAGAGACAGGGAGATCAGCCCCAGCATTTT
once TRBJ2-6 TRBV3-1/TRBV3-2 . CASRGVGFGANVLTF TGTGCAAGCAGGGGGGTAGGCTTTGGGGCCAACGTCCTGACTTTC
. TRBJ2-2 TRBV24-1 . CATSDVTVRGELFF TGTGCCACCAGTGATGTTACAGTCCGCGGGGAGCTGTTTTTT
. TRBJ2-5 TRBV7-8 . CASSLSGAPETQYF TGTGCCAGCAGCTTATCAGGGGCTCCAGAGACCCAGTACTTC
. TRBJ2-7 TRBV2 . CASRYSSGTYEQYF TGTGCCAGCAGGTACTCATCAGGTACCTACGAGCAGTACTTC
. TRBJ2-2 TRBV4-3 . CASSQVGTGRAGELFF TGCGCCAGCAGCCAAGTGGGCACAGGGCGGGCCGGGGAGCTGTTTTTT
. TRBJ1-2 TRBV11-2 . CASSLGTGIYGYTF TGTGCCAGCAGCTTAGGGACGGGAATCTATGGCTACACCTTC
. TRBJ2-2 TRBV7-3 TRBD1 CASSLSPDRANTGELFF TGTGCCAGCAGCTTATCCCCGGACAGGGCTAACACCGGGGAGCTGTTTTTT
. TRBJ1-1 TRBV28 . CASSLWNTEAFF TGTGCCAGCAGTTTATGGAACACTGAAGCTTTCTTT
once TRBJ2-3 TRBV19 . CASSIRFRAGAPDTQYF TGTGCCAGTAGTATACGGTTTAGGGCAGGGGCTCCAGATACGCAGTATTTT
. TRBJ1-2 TRBV6-5 TRBD1 CASSTPGQGIAGYTF TGTGCCAGCAGTACCCCGGGACAGGGTATCGCGGGCTACACCTTC
. TRBJ2-2 TRBV2 . CASTLTDSRGELFF TGTGCCAGCACCCTAACGGACTCCCGCGGGGAGCTGTTTTTT
. TRBJ1-3 TRBV7-9 . CASRVSSGNTIYF TGTGCCAGCAGGGTTAGCTCTGGAAACACCATATATTTT
. TRBJ2-5 TRBV28 TRBD1 CASSLGPGTGQETQYF TGTGCCAGCAGTCTGGGGCCCGGGACAGGCCAAGAGACCCAGTACTTC
. TRBJ1-2 TRBV7-9 . CASSPPLYGYTF TGTGCCAGCAGCCCCCCCCTCTATGGCTACACCTTC
once TRBJ2-7 TRBV28 . CASSAVPHEQYF TGTGCCAGCAGTGCCGTCCCCCACGAGCAGTACTTC
. TRBJ2-7 TRBV7-2 TRBD2 CASSTGTSNYEQYF TGTGCCAGCAGCACCGGGACTAGCAATTACGAGCAGTACTTC
. TRBJ1-4 TRBV14 . CASSPLRGQGAENEKLFF TGTGCCAGCAGCCCGCTGCGGGGACAAGGAGCCGAAAATGAAAAACTGTTTTTT
once TRBJ1-2 TRBV14 . CASSQDRRVGGYGYTF TGTGCCAGCAGCCAAGATCGACGGGTTGGGGGCTATGGCTACACCTTC
few TRBJ2-3 TRBV6-4 TRBD2 CASSDSSGADTQYF TGTGCCAGCAGTGACTCTAGCGGGGCAGATACGCAGTATTTT
. TRBJ1-3 TRBV2 . CASSEEWVRNTIYF TGTGCCAGCAGTGAAGAGTGGGTCAGAAACACCATATATTTT
. TRBJ1-1 TRBV2 . CASSVESGTEAFF TGTGCCAGCAGTGTGGAATCCGGTACTGAAGCTTTCTTT
. TRBJ2-3 TRBV19 . CASNWGTSGSTDTQYF TGTGCCAGTAATTGGGGGACATCAGGCAGCACAGATACGCAGTATTTT
. TRBJ2-6 TRBV4-2 TRBD2 CASSQLAGSGANVLTF TGTGCCAGCAGCCAACTAGCGGGCTCTGGGGCCAACGTCCTGACTTTC
once TRBJ1-1 TRBV10-1 . CASSDGTEAFF TGCGCCAGCAGTGACGGCACTGAAGCTTTCTTT
. TRBJ1-1 TRBV5-6 . CASSPIGRGGTEAFF TGTGCCAGCAGCCCTATTGGTCGGGGTGGCACTGAAGCTTTCTTT
. TRBJ1-4 TRBV5-1 TRBD1 CASSTGSGTGDEKLFF TGCGCCAGCAGCACGGGGTCTGGGACAGGGGACGAAAAACTGTTTTTT
. TRBJ1-1 TRBV5-6 . CASSFSINTNTEAFF TGTGCCAGCAGCTTTAGTATTAATACGAACACTGAAGCTTTCTTT
few TRBJ2-2 TRBV6-6 . CAIRAGYGELFF TGTGCCATCCGCGCGGGGTACGGGGAGCTGTTTTTT
. TRBJ1-2 TRBV5-8 TRBD1 CASSYLTGGHGYTF TGTGCCAGCAGCTACCTGACAGGGGGCCATGGCTACACCTTC